The entry below describes one T cell receptor (beta chain). The antigen is unknown. Per germline, CDR1 SGHTA and CDR2 FQGNSA. The CDR3 length is 16 residues. V lost 5 bases, J lost 5 bases, and 18 bases lay in between. Treatment given: roughly 20 received Ad26.COV2.S at low or high dose, single or two shots; five or six received placebo; per-sample allocation not given. The samples were gathered on day 63 after the first injection of vaccine or placebo. The study used a vaccine consisting of an Ad26 vector that expressed Wuhan-strain SARS-CoV-2 spike. Measured with immunoSEQ multiplex PCR; TCRdb has only the in-frame clones, and not every one. Of about 680,000 clones listed, around 90% are singletons. This specimen belongs to a study of Ad26.COV2.S vaccination and SARS-CoV-2 variants. As for the study in general: Donor was in the COV1001 Ad26.COV2.S trial arm. By the intramuscular route, Ad26.COV2.S was given once, or twice 56 days apart.

General study results and limits: It is possible that the TCR breadth and depth analyses underestimated the total T cell responses.

The chain is built from TRBV7-2 and TRBJ1-4, with a possible D match to TRBD1 (6 bases). The receptor was derived from a person between 18 and 60 years old who received the Ad26.COV2.S COVID-19 vaccine or a placebo. Sequencing was performed on peripheral blood, taken in a trial of Ad26.COV2.S vaccine versus placebo. CDR3 protein: CASSPRTGRGNEKLFF. DNA for the CDR3: TGTGCCAGCAGCCCACGCACAGGGAGGGGAAATGAAAAACTGTTTTTT.